This entry features one T cell receptor (beta chain) sequence. What it binds is unknown. Clones were sequenced by immunoSEQ multiplex PCR, and TCRdb holds only the in-frame ones, with some missing. The repertoire has some 1.1 million clones, approximately 77% of them found once; the top ten carry 0.85% to 1%. This sample is drawn from a study of shared clonotypes between healthy human individuals. Background on the study: CD4 naive and CD4 memory each took three plates per donor, while CD8 naive took two and CD8 memory one.

Study-wide results and limits: Estimated richness values were generally larger in naive subsets than in memory subsets.

The CDR3 loop spans 14 amino acids. Deletions cut 4 bases from V and 2 bases from J, with 13 bases between. Germline V lookup: CDR1 SGHRS, CDR2 YFSETQ. Sequencing was carried out using memory CD4+ T cells from PBMCs. Subset here: CD45RA-negative fraction. The chain is built from TRBV5-1 and TRBJ2-7; D remains unclear. This clonotype originated in a young man in good health. Some clones in this sample may be carry-over from other donors' samples. CDR3 sequence (DNA): TGCGCCAGCAGCCACGCACGGAGACCCTACGAGCAGTACTTC. Translated, it gives CASSHARRPYEQYF.